This TCR beta chain was captured in a study of blood T cell repertoires in COVID-19. Study details: Sites across the United States, Italy and Spain contributed samples from acute and convalescent COVID-19.

Original processing notes: Estimation of nucleated cell counts was performed using reference gene primer amplification. Clones were sequenced by immunoSEQ multiplex PCR, and TCRdb holds only the in-frame ones, with some missing. From that table come the V and J calls and clone size; the DNA was used to work out D and trimming. This sample has approximately 260,000 clones, with around 87% found just once. All enrollees were about 18 to 89 years old and from approximately 24 US areas. Each participant's cohort was designated according to participant-reported clinical history. The J segment lost 1 base and the V segment lost 7 bases, leaving 12 bases of the junction unmatched. The CDR3 runs to 19 residues. Germline assignment: CDR1 SEHNR and CDR2 FQNEAQ (reference sequence).

The chain combines TRBV7-9 with TRBJ2-5, with 16 positions matching TRBD2. The specimen sequenced was PBMCs or T cells enriched from blood (not recorded which). The sequence was obtained from a young woman with acute COVID-19. CDR3 in DNA: TGTGCCAGCACCGGACCGGGACTAGCGGGGGGGAACCGCCAAGAGACCCAGTACTTC. Amino acids: CASTGPGLAGGNRQETQYF.